The present TCR beta chain was sequenced within a study of T cells in Graves' hyperthyroidism and ophthalmopathy. Researchers took RNA transcripts and amplified the TCR beta CDR3 regions from them. TCR CDR3 underwent first-round RT-PCR with the HTBI primer set. TCRdb re-called the multiplex PCR reads with MiXCR, one entry per CDR3 protein. The data contain around 600,000 distinct CDR3 sequences, about 14% of them singletons. This clonotype has ten or more counts. The CDR3 has 15 residues. V was pared by 4 bases and J by 9 bases, with 10 bases of the junction left unmatched. Germline CDR1 LGHDT, CDR2 YNNKEL (reference sequence).

The material sequenced was blood. The sequence was obtained from a woman aged 50 to 60 with Graves' ophthalmopathy. The chain combines TRBV3-1 with TRBJ1-5, with TRBD1 matching 9 bases. CDR3 in amino acids: CASSPSGQGRGPQHF. Here the CDR3 DNA reads TGTGCCAGCAGCCCCTCGGGACAGGGCCGTGGGCCCCAGCATTTT.